This T cell receptor (beta chain) was sequenced during a study of blood T cell repertoires in COVID-19. In the study overall: Acute and convalescent COVID-19 samples came from the United States, Italy and Spain. Sources were T cells, B-cell-depleted T cells, or PBMCs; the material itself was cDNA or gDNA.

This clone was found once. V was pared by 5 bases and J by 8 bases, with 19 bases between. Germline loops: CDR1 SEHNR, CDR2 FQNEAQ (reference sequence). The length of the CDR3 is 15 residues. Original data processing: Nucleated cell counts were estimated from reference gene primer amplification. Only in-frame clones appear in the TCRdb table, and some are missing; sequencing was by immunoSEQ multiplex PCR. The V and J calls and the clone size are those of that table, but D and trimming were determined from the DNA. Counted here are roughly 350,000 clones, about 93% occurring once; the ten biggest clones make up roughly 3.4%.

Sequencing was done on a sample of peripheral blood. The gene calls are TRBV7-9 and TRBJ2-4; TRBD2 is a possible D gene (8 bases). The TCR was taken from a young woman who had recovered from COVID-19. In DNA form, the CDR3 reads TGTGCCAGCAGCGATAATCGGGAGGGGGCAGACATTCAGTACTTC. Encoded protein: CASSDNREGADIQYF.